The TCR beta chain described here comes from a study of T-cell reconstitution after alpha-beta-depleted transplantation in children. Study-wide points: Some patients owed their high day-60 TCRbeta diversity to surviving recipient T cells and thymic progenitors. T-cell counts and diversity were attributed mostly to newly produced T cells one year after transplant. At around two months after transplant, the alpha-beta T cells were reportedly derived from several hundred expanded clones that came from non-depleted graft cells.

The table lists this clonotype with a few counts. The antigen remains undetermined. The length of the CDR3 is 12 residues. The trim removed 9 bases at V and 5 bases at J, leaving 5 bases unmatched. Germline V gives CDR1 SGHRS, CDR2 YFSETQ. During its preparation, the TCRbeta library received unique molecular identifiers. TCRdb reprocessed the PCR reads via MiXCR and lists one record per CDR3 protein. Here the sample spans approximately 800,000 distinct CDR3 sequences, 16% being singletons. The J gene is TRBJ2-7, the V gene TRBV5-1; 10 bases line up with TRBD2. This sample comprised PBMCs, mostly from graft donor cells, obtained 360 days after TCRalphabeta/CD19-depleted stem cell transplant. The receptor was isolated from a male patient between 10 and 17 years old who had a stem cell transplant for acute lymphoblastic leukemia, so the T cells may come from the graft donor. This chain's CDR3 is CATKREGDEQYF. The CDR3 DNA is TGCGCCACAAAGCGGGAGGGCGACGAGCAGTACTTC.